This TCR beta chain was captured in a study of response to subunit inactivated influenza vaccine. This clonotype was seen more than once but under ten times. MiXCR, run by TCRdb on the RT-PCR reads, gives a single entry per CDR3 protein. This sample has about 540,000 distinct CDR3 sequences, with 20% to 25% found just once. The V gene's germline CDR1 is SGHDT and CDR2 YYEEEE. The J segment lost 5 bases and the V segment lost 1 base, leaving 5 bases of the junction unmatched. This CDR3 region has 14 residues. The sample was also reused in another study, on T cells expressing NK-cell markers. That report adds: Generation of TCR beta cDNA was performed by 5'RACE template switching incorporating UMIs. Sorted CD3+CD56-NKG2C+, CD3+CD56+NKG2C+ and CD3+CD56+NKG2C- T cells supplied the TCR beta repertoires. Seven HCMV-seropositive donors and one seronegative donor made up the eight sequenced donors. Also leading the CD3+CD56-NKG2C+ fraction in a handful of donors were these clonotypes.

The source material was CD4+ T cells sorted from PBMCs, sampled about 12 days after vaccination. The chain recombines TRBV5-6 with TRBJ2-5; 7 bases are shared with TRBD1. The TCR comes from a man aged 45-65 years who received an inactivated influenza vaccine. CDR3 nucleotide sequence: TGTGCCAGCAGCTTGTTACAGGGGCAGGAGACCCAGTACTTC. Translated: CASSLLQGQETQYF.